Presented here are 4 T cell receptor beta chains from one specimen sequenced in a study of siplizumab effects on memory and regulatory T cells. This table comes from immunoSEQ multiplex PCR, and its TCRdb copy is limited to in-frame clones, with some not included. Among approximately 97,000 clones, 92% were seen once, and the ten largest hold 0.9% to 1.4%. The sample consisted of CD4+ T cells sorted from blood. The receptors here all came from a human donor in good health.

The chain combines TRBV29-1 with TRBJ2-7; 9 bases are shared with TRBD1. This CDR3 comprises 13 residues. CDR1 is SQVTM and CDR2 is ANQGSEA in the germline V gene. The V and J ends lost 5 bases and 6 bases, in that order; junction bases with no gene match: 8. CDR3 DNA: TGCAGCGTTAGACCGGGACAGGGCACCGAGCAGTACTTC. Amino acid sequence: CSVRPGQGTEQYF.

This chain joins TRBV9 and TRBJ1-3; unclear D gene. Trimming shortened V by 4 bases and J by 3 bases, and 17 bases separated the two germline ends. This CDR3 contains 16 residues. Germline V gene lookup returns CDR1 SGDLS and CDR2 YYNGEE. The CDR3 region is CASSYGLTDLGNTIYF. CDR3 bases: TGTGCCAGCAGCTACGGACTCACTGACCTTGGAAACACCATATATTTT.

This clone was recorded once. The V gene is TRBV2, the J gene TRBJ1-5; 7 positions agree with TRBD1. With V trimmed by 8 bases and J by 1 base, 2 bases remained unmatched. The germline V gene has CDR1 SNHLY and CDR2 FYNNEI. This CDR3 spans 13 amino acids. CDR3 in amino acids: CASGTESNQPQHF. CDR3 in DNA: TGTGCCAGCGGGACAGAGAGCAATCAGCCCCAGCATTTT.

V and J are TRBV2 and TRBJ2-2, with D tentatively TRBD2 (6 bases). Germline V CDR1 and CDR2: SNHLY, FYNNEI. Trimming took 6 bases from V and 5 from J, leaving 16 bases between them. The CDR3 runs to 15 residues. The CDR3 protein is CASSWTTAGTGELFF. CDR3 in DNA: TGTGCCAGCAGCTGGACTACCGCGGGGACCGGGGAGCTGTTTTTT. Based on the CDR3 plus reference TRBV2 and TRBJ2-2, the full variable domain is EPEVTQTPSHQVTQMGQEVILRCVPISNHLYFYWYRQILGQKVEFLVSFYNNEISEKSEIFDDQFSVERPDGSNFTLKIRSTKLEDSAMYFCASSWTTAGTGELFFGEGSRLTVL.